This T cell receptor (beta chain) was retrieved from a study of HIV-infected patients and healthy controls. cDNA was made from around 0.45 ug RNA using alpha and beta constant primers. Separate chain-specific third strand synthesis with multiplexing indices produced the alpha and beta libraries. TCRdb used MiXCR to reprocess the 5' RACE reads, holding one entry per CDR3 protein. The table has roughly 20,000 distinct CDR3 sequences, roughly a tenth seen once; the top ten hold about 3.1%. The CDR3 covers 16 residues. The junction had 3 bases not matched to a gene; V was cut back by 0 bases and J by 3 bases. Germline V gene sequence: CDR1 MNHEY, CDR2 SVGAGI. No cell fractionation was done, so the repertoire covers all unsorted peripheral blood T cells. This clonotype has more than one count but fewer than ten.

The rearrangement links TRBV6-5 to TRBJ2-7; 12 bases align to TRBD2. The sequenced sample was blood. The receptor was isolated from an adult in good health. CDR3 in DNA: TGTGCCAGCAGTTACTCGGCTAGCGGGGGGGTCTACGAGCAGTACTTC. It is translated as CASSYSASGGVYEQYF.